These 11 T cell receptor beta chains came from one sample sequenced in a study of blood T cell repertoires in COVID-19. TCRdb's table, derived via immunoSEQ multiplex PCR, lists solely in-frame clones and lacks some. The data show under 250,000 clones, 70% to 90% seen once. Sequencing used peripheral blood. The source of these receptors is a man aged 25-45 years with COVID-19, enrolled during active disease.

This clone was recorded only once. This chain connects TRBV6-2 or TRBV6-3 to TRBJ2-1, with a possible D match to TRBD1 (5 bases). Trimming shortened V by 0 bases and J by 7 bases, and 16 bases separated the two germline ends. The length of the CDR3 is 16 residues. Germline lookup yields CDR1 MNHEY and CDR2 SVGEGT. CDR3 sequence (DNA): TGTGCCAGCAGTTACTCTTGGGGCACCAACTTGAATGAGCAGTTCTTC. It codes for CASSYSWGTNLNEQFF.

There are a few counts of this clone. V gene TRBV5-1 combines with J gene TRBJ1-1; D may be TRBD1 (5 bases). The CDR3 consists of 15 residues. The V end was cut by 4 bases, the J end by 4 bases, with 17 bases between. CDR1 and CDR2 (germline): SGHRS, YFSETQ. The DNA for the CDR3 is TGCGCCAGCAGCCGTACAGGCGGTGAAGGCACTGAAGCTTTCTTT. Translated: CASSRTGGEGTEAFF. The whole variable domain, remainder taken from reference TRBV5-1 and TRBJ1-1, is KAGVTQTPRYLIKTRGQQVTLSCSPISGHRSVSWYQQTPGQGLQFLFEYFSETQRNKGNFPGRFSGRQFSNSRSEMNVSTLELGDSALYLCASSRTGGEGTEAFFGQGTRLTVV.

V usage is TRBV5-1 and J usage is TRBJ1-1; TRBD1 is a possible D gene (6 bases). Trimming took off 0 bases at V and 0 bases at J, with 6 bases between the two ends. The V gene's germline CDR1 is SGHRS and CDR2 YFSETQ. This CDR3 is built from 14 residues. This chain's CDR3 is CASSLEGVNTEAFF. Here the CDR3 DNA reads TGCGCCAGCAGCTTGGAGGGGGTGAACACTGAAGCTTTCTTT.

In nucleotides, the CDR3 is TGTGCCAGCAGCTTAGGACCGGGAATGAGCTATGGCTACACCTTC. Its translation: CASSLGPGMSYGYTF. This sequence joins TRBV7-2 and TRBJ1-2; no definite D call. The germline CDR1 and CDR2 sequences are SGHTA and FQGNSA. The CDR3 contains 15 residues. V lost 1 base to trimming and J lost 4 bases, with 13 bases between them.

This rearrangement joins TRBV13 to TRBJ1-1, with TRBD1 identical over 10 bases. Germline V gives CDR1 PRHDT, CDR2 FYEKMQ (reference sequence). V shed 3 bases and J 3 bases; nucleotides not matched to a gene: 1. The CDR3 has 14 amino acids. The CDR3 DNA follows: TGTGCCAGCAGCTTCGGGACAGGGGACACTGAAGCTTTCTTT. Its translation is CASSFGTGDTEAFF. The full variable domain, in which reference TRBV13 and TRBJ1-1 provide the parts outside the CDR3, is AAGVIQSPRHLIKEKRETATLKCYPIPRHDTVYWYQQGPGQDPQFLISFYEKMQSDKGSIPDRFSAQQFSDYHSELNMSSLELGDSALYFCASSFGTGDTEAFFGQGTRLTVV.

The rearrangement uses TRBV28 and TRBJ1-1, with 7 bases that match TRBD1. The CDR3 spans 17 residues. The germline V gene has CDR1 MDHEN and CDR2 SYDVKM. Trimming removed 5 bases from V and 1 base from J; junction bases left unmatched: 13. CDR3: CASSHREGAAANTEAFF. As DNA, the CDR3 is TGTGCCAGCAGTCATCGCGAGGGGGCTGCAGCGAACACTGAAGCTTTCTTT.

This sequence joins TRBV6-6 and TRBJ1-1, with D perhaps TRBD1 (5 bases). Deletions cut 3 bases from V and 6 bases from J, with 11 bases between. Germline CDR1 and CDR2: MNHNY and SVGAGI (reference sequence). The CDR3 loop spans 13 amino acids. The CDR3 loop reads CASSYNEQAEAFF. CDR3 nucleotides: TGTGCCAGCAGTTATAATGAACAGGCTGAAGCTTTCTTT.

The gene calls are TRBV3-1 (or the pseudogene TRBV3-2) and TRBJ1-4, with 9 bases aligning to TRBD1. Trimming cost V 6 bases and J 8 bases; bases outside gene matches: 7. The CDR3 has 14 amino acids. The V gene's germline CDR1 is LGHDT and CDR2 YNNKEL (reference sequence). The CDR3 spells CASSRQGGDEKLFF. The CDR3, as DNA: TGTGCCAGCAGTCGACAGGGGGGTGACGAAAAACTGTTTTTT.

V gene TRBV18 combines with J gene TRBJ2-1; D perhaps matches TRBD1 (5 bases). V was trimmed by 2 bases and J by 1 base, leaving 9 bases between them. CDR3 length: 15 amino acids. Per the germline V gene, CDR1 is KGHSH and CDR2 is LQKENI. The CDR3 here is CASSPVQGSYNEQFF. In DNA form, the CDR3 reads TGTGCCAGCTCACCAGTTCAGGGATCCTACAATGAGCAGTTCTTC. The full variable domain, completed using reference TRBV18 and TRBJ2-1, is NAGVMQNPRHLVRRRGQEARLRCSPMKGHSHVYWYRQLPEEGLKFMVYLQKENIIDESGMPKERFSAEFPKEGPSILRIQQVVRGDSAAYFCASSPVQGSYNEQFFGPGTRLTVL.

This sequence joins TRBV6-6 and TRBJ2-1, with 9 bases lining up with TRBD2. V shed 7 bases, J shed 10 bases, and the junction held 14 bases outside the gene matches. The CDR3 contains 15 residues. The germline V gene has CDR1 MNHNY and CDR2 SVGAGI (reference sequence). This CDR3 is CASTPTGTSSGEQFF. Here the CDR3 DNA reads TGTGCCAGCACCCCGACCGGGACTAGCTCGGGGGAGCAGTTCTTC.

The CDR3 nucleotides are TGTGCCAGCAGCTACCAAACCTTCGGGGGATACGAGCAGTACTTC. Translation gives CASSYQTFGGYEQYF. The V call is TRBV11-2, the J call TRBJ2-7; the D gene is possibly TRBD2 (6 bases). This CDR3 is built from 15 residues. Trimming stripped 4 bases from V and 4 bases from J, with 17 bases between. Germline loops: CDR1 SGHAT, CDR2 FQNNGV. Full variable domain (rest looked up from reference TRBV11-2 and TRBJ2-7): EAGVAQSPRYKIIEKRQSVAFWCNPISGHATLYWYQQILGQGPKLLIQFQNNGVVDDSQLPKDRFSAERLKGVDSTLKIQPAKLEDSAVYLCASSYQTFGGYEQYFGPGTRLTVT.